The sequence of this T cell receptor beta chain was determined in a study of shared clonotypes between healthy human individuals. Clones were read by immunoSEQ multiplex PCR, and TCRdb kept only the in-frame ones, dropping some. The sample has 2.3 million or so clones; just over 90% are singletons. Germline values: CDR1 SGHRS, CDR2 YFSETQ. The CDR3 runs 14 residues. J lost 8 bases, V lost 0 bases, and 2 bases had no gene match. The source of this sequence is a man aged 18 to 35 in good health. Some clones in this sample may be carry-over from other donors' samples. The sequencing sample was made of naive CD4+ T cells from PBMCs. Described subset: CD45RA+ positively selected. The V gene is TRBV5-1, the J gene TRBJ2-1; 10 positions match TRBD2. This chain's CDR3 is CASSLASGSDEQFF. In nucleotides, the CDR3 is TGCGCCAGCAGCTTGGCTAGCGGGAGTGATGAGCAGTTCTTC.